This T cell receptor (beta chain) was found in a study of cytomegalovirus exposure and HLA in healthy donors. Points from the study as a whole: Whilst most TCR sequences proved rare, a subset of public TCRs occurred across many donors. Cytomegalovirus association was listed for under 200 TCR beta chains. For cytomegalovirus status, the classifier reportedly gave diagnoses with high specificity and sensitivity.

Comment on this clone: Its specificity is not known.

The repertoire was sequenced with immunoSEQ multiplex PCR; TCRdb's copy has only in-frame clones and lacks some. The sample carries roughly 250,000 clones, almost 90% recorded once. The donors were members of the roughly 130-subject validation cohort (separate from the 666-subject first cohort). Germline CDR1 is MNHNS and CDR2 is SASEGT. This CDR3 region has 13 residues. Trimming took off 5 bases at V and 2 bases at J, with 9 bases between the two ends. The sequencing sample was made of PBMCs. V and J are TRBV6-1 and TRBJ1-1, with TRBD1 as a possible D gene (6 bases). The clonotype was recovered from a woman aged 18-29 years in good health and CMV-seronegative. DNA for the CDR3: TGTGCCAGCAGTACAGGGAGAAACACTGAAGCTTTCTTT. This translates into CASSTGRNTEAFF.